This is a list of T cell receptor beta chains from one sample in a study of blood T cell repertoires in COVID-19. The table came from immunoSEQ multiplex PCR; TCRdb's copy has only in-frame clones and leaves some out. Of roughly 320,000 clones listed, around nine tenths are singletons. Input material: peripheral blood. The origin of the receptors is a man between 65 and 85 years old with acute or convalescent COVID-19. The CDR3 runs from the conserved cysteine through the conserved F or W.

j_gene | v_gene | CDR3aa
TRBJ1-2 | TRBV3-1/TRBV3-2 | CASSQYLGGQGYTF
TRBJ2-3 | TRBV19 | CASSIDHGDTQYF
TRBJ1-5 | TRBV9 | CASSSGQGPQHF
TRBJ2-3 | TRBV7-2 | CASSLRGGDTQYF
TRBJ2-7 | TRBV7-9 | CASSLGLAGNYEQYF
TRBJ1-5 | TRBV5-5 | CASTFEGGNQPQHF
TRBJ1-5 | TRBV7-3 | CASGQGNQPQHF
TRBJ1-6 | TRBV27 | CASSSGQYNNSPLHF
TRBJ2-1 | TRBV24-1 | CATSDPSGRAGLSIDEQFF
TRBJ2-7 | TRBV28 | CASGTSGRTPNRDEQYF
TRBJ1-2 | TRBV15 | CATSRDGGGRLYGYTF
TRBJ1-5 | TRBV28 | CASRAPSGQGQPQHF
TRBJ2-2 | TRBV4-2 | CASSQGGLAGANRELFF
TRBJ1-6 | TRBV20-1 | CSASIQGYNSPLHF
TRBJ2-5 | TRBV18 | CASSRSSGEGTQYF
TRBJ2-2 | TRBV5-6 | CASRRAGNTGELFF
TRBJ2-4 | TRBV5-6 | CASSYRQGISKNIQYF
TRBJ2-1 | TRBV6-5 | CASRGSSYNEQFF
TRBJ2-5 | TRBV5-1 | CASSLNPRTSGGLLTQYF
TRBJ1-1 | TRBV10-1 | CASSLQENTEAFF
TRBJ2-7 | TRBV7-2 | CASSPGTGGYEQYF
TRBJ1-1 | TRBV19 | CASTMTGAEAFF
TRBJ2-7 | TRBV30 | CAWGQLYEQYF
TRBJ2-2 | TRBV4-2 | CASSQDSGTTGTGELFF
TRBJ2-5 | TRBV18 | CASSLQVTGQETQYF
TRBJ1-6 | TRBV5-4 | CASSLGGRATNSPLHF
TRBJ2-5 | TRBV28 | CASTLTGTQETQYF
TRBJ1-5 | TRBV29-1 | CSVAGQGSNQPQHF
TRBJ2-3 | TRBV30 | CAWKGVVGDTQYF
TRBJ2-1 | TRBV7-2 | CASSYGLASNEQFF
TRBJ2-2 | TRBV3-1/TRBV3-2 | CASSQGLAGGFGELFF
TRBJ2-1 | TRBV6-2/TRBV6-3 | CASSYSQRDVGEQFF
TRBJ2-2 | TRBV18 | CASSPLAGEIRELFF
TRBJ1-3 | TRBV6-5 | CASSYVQGGTGNTIYF
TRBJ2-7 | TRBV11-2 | CASSLGRVYEQYF
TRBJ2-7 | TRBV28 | CASSLTGQNTYEQYF
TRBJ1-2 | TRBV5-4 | CASSTGTGGFYGYTF
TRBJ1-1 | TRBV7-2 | CASSLAGHLGTEAFF
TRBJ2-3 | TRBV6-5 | CASSYSTGGADTQYF
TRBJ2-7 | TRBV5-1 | CASSSPGQGSEQYF
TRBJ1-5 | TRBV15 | CATSRVRGQGGNQPQHF
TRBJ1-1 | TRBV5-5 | CASSTTGGSSEAFF
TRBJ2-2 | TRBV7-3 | CASSPSTGANTGELFF
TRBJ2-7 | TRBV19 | CASSTRQGRNEQYF
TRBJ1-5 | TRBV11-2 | CASSLQVNQPQHF
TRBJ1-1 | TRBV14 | CASSRTGGAATEAFF
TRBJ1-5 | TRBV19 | CASSILGIHQPQHF
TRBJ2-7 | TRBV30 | CAWRYAGQGVYEQYF
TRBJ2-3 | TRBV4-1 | CASSQGTSSVTQYF
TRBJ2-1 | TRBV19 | CASSIEGSGRAANEQFF
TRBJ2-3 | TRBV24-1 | CATSVIAGSTDTQYF
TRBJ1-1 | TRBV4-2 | CASSEDRSTLNTEAFF
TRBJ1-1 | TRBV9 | CASSVAPDRVGTEAFF
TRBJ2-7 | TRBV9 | CASSVVGNSYEQYF
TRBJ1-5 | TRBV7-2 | CASSLVPAGPQHF
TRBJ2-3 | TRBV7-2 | CASSFPTSGISTDTQYF
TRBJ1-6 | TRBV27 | CASSLLGDSPLHF
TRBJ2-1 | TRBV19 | CASIDYSYNEQFF